The clone carrying this TCR beta chain was seen a few times. No antigen is known for it. There are 14 residues in the CDR3. The J segment lost 4 bases and the V segment lost 4 bases, leaving 7 bases of the junction unmatched. CDR1 and CDR2 from the germline V gene are SGHRS and YFSETQ. The data derive from a study of early T cells in non-severe SARS-CoV-2 infection. Study summary: The sequenced material was bulk RNA from unsorted whole blood, and its chains were unpaired. Study-wide findings and caveats: VDJdb-based annotation leaned toward anti-spike CD8 responses and missed private and CD4 specificities.

Each cDNA molecule carried a unique molecular identifier. MiXCR was run by TCRdb on the 5' RACE reads, yielding one entry per CDR3 protein. The data hold some 76,000 distinct CDR3 sequences, with 15% to 19% observed a single time. The rearrangement uses TRBV5-1 and TRBJ1-1, with 7 bases fitting TRBD1. The clonotype comes from an adult who was a healthcare worker with PCR-confirmed SARS-CoV-2 infection or an uninfected control (not recorded which). The sequencing input was whole blood. For the CDR3, the DNA is TGCGCCAGCAGCCCCACAGGGGTGAGCACTGAAGCTTTCTTT. Its translation: CASSPTGVSTEAFF.